This T cell receptor beta chain was found in a study of cytomegalovirus exposure and HLA in healthy donors. The V gene's germline CDR1 is MNHNS and CDR2 SASEGT. V was pared by 5 bases and J by 3 bases, with 13 bases between. The CDR3 totals 14 residues. This clone has more than one count but fewer than ten. Primers for the PCR totalled 60 Vbeta and 13 Jbeta. Study processing details: Later, an analysis found about 80 million unique TCR beta chains, and around 10 million of these were shared. Sequencing was performed with immunoSEQ multiplex PCR; in TCRdb, only in-frame clones are kept and a portion is missing. V and J calls plus clone size are reproduced from that table; the DNA served to infer D and trimming. The table includes 150,000 or so clones, about 73% detected once.

Sequencing used PBMCs. This TCR came from a man aged 35 to 55 in good health and CMV-seropositive. This chain connects TRBV6-1 to TRBJ1-1, with D unresolved. This chain's CDR3 is CASSPERLDTEAFF. The CDR3 DNA sequence: TGTGCCAGCAGTCCGGAGAGATTGGACACTGAAGCTTTCTTT.